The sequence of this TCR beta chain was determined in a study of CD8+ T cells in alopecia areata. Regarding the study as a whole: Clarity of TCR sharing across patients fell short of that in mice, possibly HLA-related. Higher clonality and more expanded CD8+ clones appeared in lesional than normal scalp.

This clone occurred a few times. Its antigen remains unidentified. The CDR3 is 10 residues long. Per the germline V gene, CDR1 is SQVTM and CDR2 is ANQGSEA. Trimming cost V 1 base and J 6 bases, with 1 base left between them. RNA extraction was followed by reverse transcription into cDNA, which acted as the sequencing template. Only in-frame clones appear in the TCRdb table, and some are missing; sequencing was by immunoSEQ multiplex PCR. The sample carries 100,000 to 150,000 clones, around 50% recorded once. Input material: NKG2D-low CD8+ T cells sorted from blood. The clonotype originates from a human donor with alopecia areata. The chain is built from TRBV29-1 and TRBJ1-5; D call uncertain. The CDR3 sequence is CSVEVQPQHF. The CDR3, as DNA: TGCAGCGTTGAAGTTCAGCCCCAGCATTTT. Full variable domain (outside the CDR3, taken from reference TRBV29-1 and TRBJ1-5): SAVISQKPSRDICQRGTSLTIQCQVDSQVTMMFWYRQQPGQSLTLIATANQGSEATYESGFVIDKFPISRPNLTFSTLTVSNMSPEDSSIYLCSVEVQPQHFGDGTRLSIL.